Below are 27 T cell receptor beta chains sequenced from a single sample in a study of T cells in Graves' hyperthyroidism and ophthalmopathy. From RNA transcripts, TCR beta CDR3 regions were amplified. First-round RT-PCR targeting the TCR CDR3 was performed with the HTBI primer set. TCRdb re-derived calls from the multiplex PCR reads in MiXCR, one entry per CDR3 protein. The sample lists some 500,000 distinct CDR3 sequences; roughly a quarter were seen once. Sequencing input: blood. The receptors were gathered from a woman in her twenties or thirties with Graves' ophthalmopathy.

With regard to this clonotype: One junction end does not reproduce the germline sequence, and a read error may be involved. This chain connects TRBV6-4 to TRBJ2-2; D gene ambiguous. The CDR3 extends over 13 amino acids. CDR1 MRHNA and CDR2 SNTAGT come from the germline V gene. CDR3 sequence (DNA): TGTGCCAGCAGTGTCTCGAACTCCGGGGAGCTGTTTTTT. Translating gives CASSVSNSGELFF.

The sample holds many counts of this clonotype. The chain uses TRBV7-2 and TRBJ2-5; D perhaps matches TRBD2 (7 bases). The germline gives CDR1 SGHTA, CDR2 FQGNSA. This CDR3 has 18 amino acids. V was cut by 0 bases and J by 0 bases, with 17 bases left in between. CDR3 residues: CASSLARAGALYQETQYF. The CDR3 nucleotides are TGTGCCAGCAGCTTAGCGAGGGCGGGGGCCTTGTACCAAGAGACCCAGTACTTC.

Worth noting for this clonotype: The junction does not match germline at one end; this may be a read error. The rearrangement joins TRBV12-3 or TRBV12-4 to TRBJ2-5; the D is unclear. The CDR3 has 13 amino acids. CDR3 region: CASTASLQEIQYF. CDR3 DNA sequence: TGTGCCAGCACCGCCAGCCTCCAAGAGATCCAGTACTTC.

This clonotype showed up many times. This chain connects TRBV15 to TRBJ1-1, with D unclear. The germline gives CDR1 LNHNV, CDR2 YYDKDF (reference sequence). Deletions cut 3 bases from V and 0 bases from J, with 11 bases between. This CDR3 has 15 amino acids. CDR3: CATSSPGNVNTEAFF. The CDR3 DNA sequence: TGTGCCACCAGCAGCCCTGGCAACGTGAACACTGAAGCTTTCTTT.

This chain joins TRBV7-2 and TRBJ1-2; 8 positions agree with TRBD1. The V gene's germline CDR1 is SGHTA and CDR2 FQGNSA. The CDR3 sequence is 14 residues long. V lost 1 base, J lost 8 bases, and 6 bases stayed unmatched. The CDR3 DNA sequence: TGTGCCAGCAGCTTAGAGTTCAGGGGGCAAGGCTACACCTTC. Translated, it gives CASSLEFRGQGYTF.

The chain joins TRBV4-1 to TRBJ1-1; the D is unclear. V lost 7 bases to trimming and J lost 1 base, with 13 bases between them. The germline gives CDR1 MGHRA, CDR2 YSYEKL. The CDR3 is made up of 14 amino acids. Here the CDR3 DNA reads TGCGCCAGCACCCAGACCGAGCGGAACACTGAAGCTTTCTTT. Protein sequence: CASTQTERNTEAFF.

A few counts support this clonotype. The chain joins TRBV15 to TRBJ1-1; D is uncertain. Looked up from germline, CDR1 is LNHNV and CDR2 is YYDKDF (reference sequence). Trimming took off 0 bases at V and 7 bases at J, with 9 bases between the two ends. The CDR3 is 13 amino acids. In nucleotides, the CDR3 is TGTGCCACCAGCAGAGACGGTCTCCGTGAAGCTTTCTTT. This codes for CATSRDGLREAFF.

This clonotype came up many times. V usage is TRBV7-2 and J usage is TRBJ2-4; D is ambiguous. CDR3 length equals 13 residues. V was trimmed by 7 bases and J by 7 bases, leaving 14 bases between them. Germline assignment: CDR1 SGHTA and CDR2 FQGNSA. This CDR3 is CASTSAGWNIQYF. The CDR3 coding sequence is TGTGCCAGCACCTCTGCAGGCTGGAACATTCAGTACTTC.

This clonotype was observed at least ten times. J is TRBJ1-1 and V is TRBV24-1, with 9 nucleotides matching TRBD1. Germline-derived CDR1 and CDR2 are KGHDR and SFDVKD. J was trimmed by 1 base and V by 2 bases; bases with no gene match: 4. There are 16 residues in the CDR3. The CDR3 reads CATSDSRTGENTEAFF. Written as DNA, the CDR3 is TGTGCCACCAGTGATTCCCGGACAGGGGAGAACACTGAAGCTTTCTTT.

This chain connects TRBV5-1 to TRBJ2-2; TRBD1 agrees at 9 bases. The CDR3 sequence is 15 residues long. V lost 4 bases and J lost 7; bases outside the gene matches: 8. CDR1 SGHRS and CDR2 YFSETQ come from the germline V gene. The CDR3 loop reads CASSTGTGQSGELFF. The CDR3 bases are TGCGCCAGCAGCACCGGGACAGGGCAAAGCGGGGAGCTGTTTTTT.

This clonotype was seen ten or more times. This chain uses TRBV20-1 with TRBJ2-7; D may be TRBD1 (5 bases). The V end was cut by 4 bases, the J end by 0 bases, with 13 bases between. Per germline, CDR1 DFQATT and CDR2 SNEGSKA (reference sequence). The CDR3 contains 14 residues. The CDR3 DNA sequence: TGCAGTGCTATTATGCCAGGGCCCTCCTACGAGCAGTACTTC. Translation gives CSAIMPGPSYEQYF.

In this sample, this clonotype turned up many times. This chain links TRBV6-1 with TRBJ2-7; D perhaps matches TRBD2 (5 bases). Germline V lookup: CDR1 MNHNS, CDR2 SASEGT. CDR3 size: 13 residues. V was cut by 3 bases and J by 6 bases, with 12 bases left in between. In DNA, the CDR3 is TGTGCCAGCAGTGACGGTGAGGGTAGCGAGCAGTACTTC. Its translation: CASSDGEGSEQYF.

This clonotype was seen many times. This chain uses TRBV6-4 with TRBJ2-7, with 9 positions matching TRBD1. CDR1 and CDR2 (germline): MRHNA, SNTAGT. The CDR3 covers 18 residues. Losses at the gene ends were 6 bases for V and 1 base for J; bases not matched to a gene: 16. CDR3 coding DNA: TGTGCCAGCAGGACCACGCCGGGACAGGGAAAGGGGTCCTACGAGCAGTACTTC. Translation: CASRTTPGQGKGSYEQYF.

This clonotype was observed many times. The chain recombines TRBV7-2 with TRBJ2-7; 7 positions match TRBD1. V shed 5 bases and J 6 bases; nucleotides not matched to a gene: 4. Germline CDR1 reads SGHTA; CDR2 reads FQGNSA. The CDR3 is 12 residues long. The CDR3 reads CASSPQGVEQYF. The CDR3 region has the DNA TGTGCCAGCAGCCCCCAGGGGGTCGAGCAGTACTTC. Full variable domain (missing parts from reference TRBV7-2 and TRBJ2-7): GAGVSQSPSNKVTEKGKDVELRCDPISGHTALYWYRQSLGQGLEFLIYFQGNSAPDKSGLPSDRFSAERTGGSVSTLTIQRTQQEDSAVYLCASSPQGVEQYFGPGTRLTVT.

This chain uses TRBV6-2 or TRBV6-3 with TRBJ2-2; 8 positions agree with TRBD2. This CDR3 spans 16 amino acids. Germline trimming cut 2 bases from V and 3 bases from J; bases unmatched to any gene: 5. Germline V gene data show CDR1 as MNHEY and CDR2 as SVGEGT. CDR3 bases: TGTGCCAGCAGTTACCAGGGGACTAGTTACACCGGGGAGCTGTTTTTT. It is translated as CASSYQGTSYTGELFF.

The rearrangement uses TRBV5-1 and TRBJ1-2; TRBD1 agrees at 9 bases. The trim removed 5 bases at V and 7 bases at J, leaving 12 bases unmatched. The CDR3 sequence is 15 residues long. Per the germline V gene, CDR1 is SGHRS and CDR2 is YFSETQ. CDR3 in amino acids: CASRMLGQGLSGYTF. DNA of the CDR3: TGCGCCAGCAGGATGTTGGGACAGGGATTGAGTGGCTACACCTTC. Variable domain in full (rest from reference TRBV5-1 and TRBJ1-2): KAGVTQTPRYLIKTRGQQVTLSCSPISGHRSVSWYQQTPGQGLQFLFEYFSETQRNKGNFPGRFSGRQFSNSRSEMNVSTLELGDSALYLCASRMLGQGLSGYTFGSGTRLTVV.

Ten or more counts support this clonotype. The gene calls are TRBV12-3 or TRBV12-4 and TRBJ2-2; D remains unclear. Trimming took off 6 bases at V and 2 bases at J, with 4 bases between the two ends. This CDR3 is 12 amino acids long. CDR3: CASRQNTGELFF. The CDR3 DNA reads as TGTGCCAGCAGGCAAAACACCGGGGAGCTGTTTTTT.

Comment on this clonotype: It may be a read error: a sequence one base away is much more abundant. V usage is TRBV6-1 and J usage is TRBJ2-5; 7 positions agree with TRBD2. The germline V gene encodes CDR1 MNHNS and CDR2 SASEGT. The length of the CDR3 is 15 residues. The CDR3 region is CASSEVSGGSETKYF. The CDR3 bases are TGTGCCAGCAGTGAAGTTTCGGGGGGTAGCGAGACCAAGTACTTC.

The gene calls are TRBV5-1 and TRBJ2-7, with D perhaps matching TRBD1 (6 bases). Deletions cut 0 bases from V and 2 bases from J, with 15 bases between. Germline assignment: CDR1 SGHRS and CDR2 YFSETQ. The CDR3 has 16 residues. The CDR3 DNA follows: TGCGCCAGCAGCTTGGAGGGAACAGGGATCGCCTACGAGCAGTACTTC. This sequence encodes CASSLEGTGIAYEQYF.

The V gene is TRBV7-9, the J gene TRBJ1-5; D not resolved. Germline values: CDR1 SEHNR, CDR2 FQNEAQ (reference sequence). Trimming left V 5 bases short and J 0 bases short, with 11 bases between. The CDR3 is 15 amino acids. The CDR3 here is CASSPNGNSNQPQHF. The CDR3 region has the DNA TGTGCCAGCAGCCCGAACGGAAATAGCAATCAGCCCCAGCATTTT.

The genes are TRBV6-5 and TRBJ1-2; TRBD1 matches 9 bases. The CDR3 spans 14 residues. CDR1 and CDR2 (germline): MNHEY, SVGAGI. The V and J ends lost 2 bases and 7 bases, in that order; junction bases with no gene match: 5. Here the CDR3 reads CASSYRDRVSGYTF. In nucleotides, the CDR3 is TGTGCCAGCAGTTACAGGGACAGGGTCTCTGGCTACACCTTC.

This clonotype came up a few times. The chain recombines TRBV27 with TRBJ2-7, with TRBD1 matching over 12 bases. Trimming cost V 3 bases and J 5 bases; bases outside gene matches: 5. Germline V CDR1 and CDR2: MNHEY, SMNVEV (reference sequence). There are 15 residues in the CDR3. In DNA, the CDR3 is TGTGCCAGCAGTTTCGGGACAGGGGGCTTCGACGAGCAGTACTTC. It specifies CASSFGTGGFDEQYF.

The genes are TRBV2 and TRBJ2-7; D is ambiguous. Per the germline V gene, CDR1 is SNHLY and CDR2 is FYNNEI. V was shortened by 2 bases and J by 4 bases, with 12 bases between the two germline ends. CDR3 length: 14 residues. CDR3 nucleotide sequence: TGTGCCAGCAGTGAAACATGGCAGATTTACGAGCAGTACTTC. This sequence encodes CASSETWQIYEQYF.

This clonotype was detected many times. This chain links TRBV12-3 or TRBV12-4 with TRBJ1-5; D is uncertain. Between the trimmed V and J ends, which lost 5 bases and 5 bases, there was a span of 19 bases. CDR3 length: 16 amino acids. The CDR3 here is CASSPSPLGSDQPQHF. CDR3 bases: TGTGCCAGCAGTCCAAGTCCTCTCGGAAGTGATCAGCCCCAGCATTTT.

The rearrangement uses TRBV10-3 and TRBJ1-1; D is possibly TRBD1 (6 bases). Trimming took off 5 bases at V and 1 base at J, with 14 bases between the two ends. Germline values: CDR1 ENHRY, CDR2 SYGVKD. CDR3 length equals 15 residues. The CDR3 DNA sequence: TGTGCCATCAGTACCAGACAGGTTCAGAACACTGAAGCTTTCTTT. Residues: CAISTRQVQNTEAFF.

This clonotype has ten or more counts. The rearrangement joins TRBV30 to TRBJ1-1; D not resolved. V was pared by 4 bases and J by 9 bases, with 15 bases between. The CDR3 totals 12 residues. Germline V lookup: CDR1 GTSNPN, CDR2 SVGIG (reference sequence). The CDR3 sequence: CAWISRLRKAFF. The CDR3 DNA follows: TGTGCCTGGATATCGAGACTACGTAAAGCTTTCTTT. Full variable domain (outside the CDR3, taken from reference TRBV30 and TRBJ1-1): SQTIHQWPATLVQPVGSPLSLECTVEGTSNPNLYWYRQAAGRGLQLLFYSVGIGQISSEVPQNLSASRPQDRQFILSSKKLLLSDSGFYLCAWISRLRKAFFGQGTRLTVV.

This clonotype was detected only a few times. The J gene is TRBJ1-1, the V gene TRBV9, with a possible D match to TRBD1 (5 bases). Germline loops: CDR1 SGDLS, CDR2 YYNGEE. The germline V and J ends were trimmed by 0 bases and 4 bases, with 10 bases remaining between them. This CDR3 region has 14 residues. CDR3 coding DNA: TGTGCCAGCAGCGTAGTTGGGGGGACCACTGAAGCTTTCTTT. As protein: CASSVVGGTTEAFF.